A single sample gave rise to the 4 T cell receptor beta chains below, sequenced in a study of cytomegalovirus exposure and HLA in healthy donors. Amplification used 60 Vbeta primers and 13 Jbeta primers. The method was immunoSEQ multiplex PCR; TCRdb's version includes in-frame clones alone and lacks a portion of them. The sample consists of 200,000 or so clones, about 84% of them appearing once. The sample comprised PBMCs. The receptor source for this set is a human donor in good health.

Of note for this clone: A junction boundary mismatches the germline segment, possibly from a read error. The chain couples TRBV7-9 to TRBJ2-7, with TRBD2 as a possible D gene (6 bases). The V gene's germline CDR1 is SEHNR and CDR2 FQNEAQ (reference sequence). The CDR3 length is 15 residues. This CDR3 reads CASSLGGMPSYGQYF. CDR3 in DNA: TGTGCCAGCAGCTTAGGCGGGATGCCTTCCTACGGGCAGTACTTC.

This chain links TRBV28 with TRBJ2-1; 10 positions agree with TRBD2. Per germline, CDR1 MDHEN and CDR2 SYDVKM. V dropped 5 bases and J dropped 0; count of bases not matched to a gene: 7. There are 17 residues in the CDR3. The CDR3 DNA sequence: TGTGCCAGCAGTGCCCCCCTAGCGGGAGCCTCCTACAATGAGCAGTTCTTC. Protein sequence: CASSAPLAGASYNEQFF. Full variable domain (outside the CDR3, taken from reference TRBV28 and TRBJ2-1): DVKVTQSSRYLVKRTGEKVFLECVQDMDHENMFWYRQDPGLGLRLIYFSYDVKMKEKGDIPEGYSVSREKKERFSLILESASTNQTSMYLCASSAPLAGASYNEQFFGPGTRLTVL.

The V gene is TRBV7-9, the J gene TRBJ2-2, with 10 bases fitting TRBD1. The germline V gene has CDR1 SEHNR and CDR2 FQNEAQ (reference sequence). Losses at the gene ends were 1 base for V and 4 bases for J; bases not matched to a gene: 3. This CDR3 spans 16 amino acids. As DNA, the CDR3 is TGTGCCAGCAGCTTAGGGGGACAGGGGTTCACCGGGGAGCTGTTTTTT. This codes for CASSLGGQGFTGELFF.

The CDR3: CASRSATGAYSPLHF. The CDR3 DNA follows: TGTGCCAGCAGGTCCGCGACTGGGGCGTATTCACCCCTCCACTTT. The chain employs TRBV6-5 and TRBJ1-6, with D tentatively TRBD1 (5 bases). The CDR3 covers 15 residues. Germline V gene data show CDR1 as MNHEY and CDR2 as SVGAGI. Trimming stripped 6 bases from V and 8 bases from J, with 17 bases between.